This T cell receptor beta chain appears in the sequencing data of a study of radiotherapy plus CTLA-4 blockade in lung cancer. About the research overall: Objective responses arose in 18% of patients, and 31% experienced disease control. Findings and caveats of the study: Strongest reported response predictors: early blood clone changes and post-radiation interferon-beta. Following radiotherapy plus ipilimumab, tumor-derived TCR clones expanded in the blood.

People whose metastatic non-small-cell lung cancer was chemo-refractory got focal radiation along with CTLA-4 blockade by ipilimumab. About this clone itself: Antigen unknown.

Sequenced by immunoSEQ multiplex PCR; TCRdb stores in-frame clones only, minus some. Of roughly 50,000 clones listed, 65% to 80% are singletons. The receptor comes from a human donor with non-small cell lung cancer who had a partial response to radiotherapy plus ipilimumab. Here the sequenced sample was peripheral blood, taken from a patient treated with radiotherapy plus ipilimumab.

The CDR3 loop is CASSAGTDGELDTQYF. The CDR3 coding sequence is TGTGCCAGCAGCGCAGGGACAGATGGGGAACTAGATACGCAGTATTTT. V usage is TRBV7-8 and J usage is TRBJ2-3; 7 bases are shared with TRBD1. Germline-derived CDR1 and CDR2 are SGHVS and FQNEAQ. The CDR3 is 16 amino acids. V lost 5 bases and J lost 5; bases outside the gene matches: 13.